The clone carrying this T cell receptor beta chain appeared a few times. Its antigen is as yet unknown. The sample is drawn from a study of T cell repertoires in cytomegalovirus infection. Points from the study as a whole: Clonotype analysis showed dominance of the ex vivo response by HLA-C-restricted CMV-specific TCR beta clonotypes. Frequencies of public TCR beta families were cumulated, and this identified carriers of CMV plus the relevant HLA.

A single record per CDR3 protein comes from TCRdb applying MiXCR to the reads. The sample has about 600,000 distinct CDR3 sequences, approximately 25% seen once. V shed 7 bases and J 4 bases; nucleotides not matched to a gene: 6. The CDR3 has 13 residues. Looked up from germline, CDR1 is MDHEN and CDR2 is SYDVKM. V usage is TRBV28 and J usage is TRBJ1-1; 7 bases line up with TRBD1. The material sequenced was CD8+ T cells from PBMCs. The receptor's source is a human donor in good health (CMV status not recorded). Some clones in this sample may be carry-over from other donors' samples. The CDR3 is CASNFDRVTEAFF. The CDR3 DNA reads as TGTGCCAGCAACTTCGACAGGGTCACTGAAGCTTTCTTT.